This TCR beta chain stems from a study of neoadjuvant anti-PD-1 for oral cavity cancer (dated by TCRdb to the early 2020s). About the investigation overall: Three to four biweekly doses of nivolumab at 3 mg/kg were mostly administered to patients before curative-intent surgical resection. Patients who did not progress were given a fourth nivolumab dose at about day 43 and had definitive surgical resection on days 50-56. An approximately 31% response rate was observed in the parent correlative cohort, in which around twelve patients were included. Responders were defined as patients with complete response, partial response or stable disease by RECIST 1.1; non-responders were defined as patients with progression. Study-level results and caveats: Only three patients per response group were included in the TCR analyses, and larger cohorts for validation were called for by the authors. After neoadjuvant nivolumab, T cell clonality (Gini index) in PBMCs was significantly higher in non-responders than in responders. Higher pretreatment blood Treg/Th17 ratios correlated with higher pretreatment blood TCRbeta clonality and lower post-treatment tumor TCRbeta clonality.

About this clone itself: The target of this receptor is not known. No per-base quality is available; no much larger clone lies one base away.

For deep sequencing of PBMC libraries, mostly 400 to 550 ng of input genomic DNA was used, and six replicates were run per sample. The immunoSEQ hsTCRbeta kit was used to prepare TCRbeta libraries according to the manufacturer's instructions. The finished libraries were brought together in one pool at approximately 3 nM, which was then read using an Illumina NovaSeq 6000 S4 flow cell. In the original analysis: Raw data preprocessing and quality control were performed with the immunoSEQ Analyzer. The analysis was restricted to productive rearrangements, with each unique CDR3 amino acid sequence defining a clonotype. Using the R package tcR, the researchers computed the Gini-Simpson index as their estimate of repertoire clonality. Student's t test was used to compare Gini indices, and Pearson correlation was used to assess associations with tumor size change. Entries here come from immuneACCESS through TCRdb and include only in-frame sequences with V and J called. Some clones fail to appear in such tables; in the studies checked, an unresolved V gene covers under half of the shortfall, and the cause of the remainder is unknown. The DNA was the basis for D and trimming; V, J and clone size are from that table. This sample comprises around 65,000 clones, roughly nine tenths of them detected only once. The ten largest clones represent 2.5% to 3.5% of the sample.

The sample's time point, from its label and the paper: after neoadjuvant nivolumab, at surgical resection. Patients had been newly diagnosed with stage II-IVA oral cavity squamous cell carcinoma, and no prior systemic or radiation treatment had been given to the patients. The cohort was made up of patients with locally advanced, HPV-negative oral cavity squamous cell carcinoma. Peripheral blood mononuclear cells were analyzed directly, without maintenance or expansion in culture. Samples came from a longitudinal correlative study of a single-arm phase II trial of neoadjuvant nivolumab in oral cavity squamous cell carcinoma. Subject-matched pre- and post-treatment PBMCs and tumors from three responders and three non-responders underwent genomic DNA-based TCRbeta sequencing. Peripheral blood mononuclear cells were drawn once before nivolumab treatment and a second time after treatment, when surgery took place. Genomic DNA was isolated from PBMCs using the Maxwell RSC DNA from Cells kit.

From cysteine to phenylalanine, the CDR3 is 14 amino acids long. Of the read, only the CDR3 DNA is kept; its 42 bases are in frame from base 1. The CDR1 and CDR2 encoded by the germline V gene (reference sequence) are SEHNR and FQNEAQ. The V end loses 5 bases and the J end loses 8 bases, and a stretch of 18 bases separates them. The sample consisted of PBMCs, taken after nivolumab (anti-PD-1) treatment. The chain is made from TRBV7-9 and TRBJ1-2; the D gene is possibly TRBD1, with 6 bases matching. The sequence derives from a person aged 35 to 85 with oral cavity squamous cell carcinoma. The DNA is TGTGCCAGCAGCCTGGCGCGGGGGCGAGAGGGCTACACCTTC. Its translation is CASSLARGREGYTF.